This T cell receptor beta chain was sequenced in a study of blood T cells in healthy people across ages. The second PCR ran roughly 7 to 11 cycles with a sample-barcoded 5' primer and J-beta primers. A minimum of 3 million CDR3-containing paired-end reads was obtained for each sample. One entry per CDR3 protein, called by TCRdb with MiXCR from the 5' RACE reads. The repertoire holds over 1,500,000 distinct CDR3 sequences, with about two fifths as singletons. Points from the study as a whole: Diversity of TCR beta correlated strongly with naive T cell percentage.

The CDR3 loop spans 17 amino acids. Trimming left V 1 base short and J 0 bases short, with 16 bases between. Germline lookup yields CDR1 SGDLS and CDR2 YYNGEE. In its sample, this clonotype was seen a few times. The antigen is undetermined. Per individual sample, total RNA of at least 5.5 micrograms was extracted. The origin of this receptor is a human donor in good health. The sequenced sample was blood. The rearrangement joins TRBV9 to TRBJ1-2, with a weak D call TRBD1 (5 bases). The CDR3 reads CASSVLDRPYTNYGYTF. Here the CDR3 DNA reads TGTGCCAGCAGCGTACTCGACAGACCTTATACTAACTATGGCTACACCTTC.